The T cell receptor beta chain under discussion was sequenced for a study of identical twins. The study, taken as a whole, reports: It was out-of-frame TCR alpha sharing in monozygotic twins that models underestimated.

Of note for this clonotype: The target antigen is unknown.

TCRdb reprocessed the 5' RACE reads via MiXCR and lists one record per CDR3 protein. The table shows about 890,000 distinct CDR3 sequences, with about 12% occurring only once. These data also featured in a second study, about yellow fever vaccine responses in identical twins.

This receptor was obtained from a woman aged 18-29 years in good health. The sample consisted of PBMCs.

The CDR3 nucleotides are TGTGCCAGCAGCCCCCGTCCGGTAGGGTACGAGCAGTACTTC. Residues: CASSPRPVGYEQYF. V usage is TRBV3-1 and J usage is TRBJ2-7; no firm D call. The CDR3 consists of 14 residues. V lost 4 bases and J 4 bases, leaving 14 bases between the germline ends. Germline V CDR1 and CDR2: LGHDT, YNNKEL (reference sequence).